This T cell receptor beta chain was obtained from a study of T cells of healthy individuals (dated by TCRdb to 2017 to 2018). This clonotype was observed many times. It has no known antigen specificity. No clone much larger than this one lies a single base away; base qualities are absent. The CDR3 goes from the cysteine to the phenylalanine over 13 residues. Of all the DNA, just the CDR3 is kept, 39 bases in frame from base 1. Germline trimming amounts to 7 bases on V and 7 bases on J, with 4 as the count of junction bases outside the gene matches. From a lookup of the germline V gene, CDR1 and CDR2 are KGHDR and SFDVKD. Preparation of the library involved 5' RACE. Instrument used: Illumina MiSeq. TCRdb reprocessing: public reads trimmed at Q25 with fastp, clones called with MiXCR, in-frame beta chains kept. Every CDR3 protein is listed once, alongside the most common genes and DNA of its rows. For this sample there are about 41,000 distinct CDR3 sequences; approximately 4.5% appear just once. The top ten constitute 9.2% of the sample.

The receptor was derived from a human donor in good health. This sequence uses TRBV24-1 and TRBJ1-5; TRBD1 matches 9 bases in the middle. The nucleotide sequence reads TGTGCCACCAGAGACAGGGGGGAGCAGCCCCAGCATTTT. This codes for CATRDRGEQPQHF.